This passage covers 22 T cell receptor beta chains from one sample sequenced in a study of CD8 T cells in Susac syndrome. Reverse transcription of about 0.5 to 1 ug RNA used random hexamers. TCRdb reanalysed the immunoSEQ multiplex PCR reads using MiXCR and keeps one entry per CDR3 protein. Here the sample spans 100,000 or so distinct CDR3 sequences, 80% to 95% being singletons. Specimen: CD4+ T cells from PBMCs. The receptors were sampled from a human donor in good health.

This chain uses TRBV5-4 with TRBJ2-3; possibly TRBD2 for D (5 bases). The CDR3 length is 16 residues. Germline CDR1 and CDR2: SGHNT and YYREEE (reference sequence). Trimming stripped 4 bases from V and 1 base from J, with 16 bases between. The CDR3 loop reads CASSASGRSGTDTQYF. Written as DNA, the CDR3 is TGTGCCAGCAGCGCGAGCGGCAGATCTGGCACAGATACGCAGTATTTT.

This sequence joins TRBV5-6 and TRBJ1-1, with TRBD1 as a possible D gene (6 bases). Germline CDR1 and CDR2: SGHDT and YYEEEE. CDR3 length: 14 amino acids. The V end was cut by 3 bases, the J end by 1 base, with 10 bases between. In DNA form, the CDR3 reads TGTGCCAGCAGCTGGGGGCATGGGAACACTGAAGCTTTCTTT. Residues: CASSWGHGNTEAFF.

The rearrangement uses TRBV5-4 and TRBJ2-1; 9 positions agree with TRBD2. The CDR3 has 17 amino acids. Germline values: CDR1 SGHNT, CDR2 YYREEE (reference sequence). V lost 3 bases and J lost 6; bases outside the gene matches: 13. The CDR3 nucleotides read TGTGCCAGCAGCTGGAGCGGGGGGCCCACTTTTGTCAATGAGCAGTTCTTC. Translation gives CASSWSGGPTFVNEQFF.

The chain employs TRBV21-1 and TRBJ1-1. TRBV21-1 is annotated as a pseudogene. The CDR3 runs 18 residues. The chain's CDR3 is CASSQEWSRRKGNTEAFF. CDR3 nucleotides: TGTGCCAGCAGCCAGGAGTGGAGCCGTAGAAAAGGAAATACTGAAGCTTTCTTT.

The chain combines TRBV28 with TRBJ1-6, with D uncertain. V was cut by 5 bases and J by 6 bases, with 8 bases left in between. The CDR3 is 13 amino acids. Germline V lookup: CDR1 MDHEN, CDR2 SYDVKM. CDR3 coding DNA: TGTGCCAGCAGTGGTAGACCTAATTCACCCCTCCACTTT. It translates to CASSGRPNSPLHF.

V gene TRBV3-1 combines with J gene TRBJ2-1, with D maybe TRBD1 (5 bases). CDR1 is LGHDT and CDR2 is YNNKEL in the germline V gene (reference sequence). V shed 0 bases and J shed 5 bases, with 14 bases lying between them. The CDR3 has 16 residues. DNA of the CDR3: TGTGCCAGCAGCCAAGATTCAGGGATTGCCCACAATGAGCAGTTCTTC. Translating it yields CASSQDSGIAHNEQFF.

The V and J genes are TRBV2 and TRBJ2-2; tentatively, D is TRBD1 (6 bases). Per germline, CDR1 SNHLY and CDR2 FYNNEI. Trimming took off 6 bases at V and 4 bases at J, with 15 bases between the two ends. The CDR3 extends over 15 amino acids. CDR3 residues: CASSNTGHITGELFF. CDR3 DNA sequence: TGTGCCAGCAGCAATACGGGACACATCACCGGGGAGCTGTTTTTT. The whole variable domain, remainder taken from reference TRBV2 and TRBJ2-2, is EPEVTQTPSHQVTQMGQEVILRCVPISNHLYFYWYRQILGQKVEFLVSFYNNEISEKSEIFDDQFSVERPDGSNFTLKIRSTKLEDSAMYFCASSNTGHITGELFFGEGSRLTVL.

The chain joins TRBV5-1 to TRBJ2-2; tentatively, D is TRBD1 (6 bases). Trimming took off 2 bases at V and 7 bases at J, with 18 bases between the two ends. Germline V gene sequence: CDR1 SGHRS, CDR2 YFSETQ. The CDR3 is 16 residues long. Here the CDR3 DNA reads TGCGCCAGCAGCTTAATACCCGGGACAAAAAACGGGGAGCTGTTTTTT. Amino acids: CASSLIPGTKNGELFF.

V usage is TRBV5-4 and J usage is TRBJ2-1, with 7 bases identical to TRBD2. In germline, CDR1 is SGHNT, CDR2 YYREEE (reference sequence). CDR3 length: 16 amino acids. V was pared by 0 bases and J by 4 bases, with 7 bases of the junction left unmatched. CDR3 coding DNA: TGTGCCAGCAGCTTGGGAGGGAGGGGCGCTTACAATGAGCAGTTCTTC. It yields the protein CASSLGGRGAYNEQFF.

The gene calls are TRBV6-2 or TRBV6-3 and TRBJ2-7, with D unclear. Germline CDR1 and CDR2: MNHEY and SVGEGT. Trimming left V 0 bases short and J 2 bases short, with 11 bases between. CDR3 length equals 15 residues. CDR3 protein: CASSYSGLEAYEQYF. The CDR3 bases are TGTGCCAGCAGTTACTCAGGGCTAGAGGCCTACGAGCAGTACTTC.

In nucleotides, the CDR3 is TGTGCCAGCAGCTTGGGACTGGGGTTCACAGATACGCAGTATTTT. Encoded protein: CASSLGLGFTDTQYF. The chain uses TRBV5-4 and TRBJ2-3; D unresolved. Trimming left V 0 bases short and J 2 bases short, with 10 bases between. Germline CDR1 SGHNT, CDR2 YYREEE (reference sequence). This CDR3 comprises 15 residues.

This clonotype occurred a few times. The CDR3 is CASSSFTEAFF. As DNA, the CDR3 is TGTGCCAGCAGTTCCTTCACTGAAGCTTTCTTT. This sequence joins TRBV7-3 and TRBJ1-1; the D is unclear. The CDR3 sequence is 11 residues long. CDR1 is SGHTA and CDR2 is FQGTGA in the germline V gene. Trimming took 6 bases from V and 4 from J, leaving 6 bases between them.

This rearrangement joins TRBV28 to TRBJ1-2; no clear D. Germline V lookup: CDR1 MDHEN, CDR2 SYDVKM. CDR3 size: 10 residues. With 8 bases removed from V and 8 bases from J, the gap between germline ends came to 9 bases. CDR3 residues: CASGDGGYTF. CDR3 in DNA: TGTGCCAGCGGGGATGGGGGCTACACCTTC.

The chain links TRBV7-3 to TRBJ2-2; D is unresolved. Trimming left V 2 bases short and J 4 bases short, with 8 bases between. The germline CDR1 and CDR2 sequences are SGHTA and FQGTGA. The CDR3 spans 14 residues. The CDR3 nucleotides are TGTGCCAGCAGCTTATGGTCGTCCACCGGGGAGCTGTTTTTT. It specifies CASSLWSSTGELFF.

V gene TRBV11-3 combines with J gene TRBJ2-3; 8 bases align to TRBD1. CDR1 and CDR2 (germline): SGHNT, YENEEA. This CDR3 contains 15 residues. V shed 1 base, J shed 5 bases, and the junction held 5 bases outside the gene matches. CDR3 loop: CASSLGQGRQDTQYF. CDR3 DNA: TGTGCCAGCAGCTTAGGACAGGGGCGACAAGATACGCAGTATTTT.

The CDR3 DNA sequence: TGTGCCAGCAGTATGGGACTAGCGGGAGGTCGGGAGACCCAGTACTTC. Encoded protein: CASSMGLAGGRETQYF. The chain couples TRBV28 to TRBJ2-5; 15 bases match TRBD2. With V trimmed by 5 bases and J by 5 bases, 6 bases remained unmatched. This CDR3 has 16 amino acids. Germline V gives CDR1 MDHEN, CDR2 SYDVKM. Full variable domain (remainder filled in from reference TRBV28 and TRBJ2-5): DVKVTQSSRYLVKRTGEKVFLECVQDMDHENMFWYRQDPGLGLRLIYFSYDVKMKEKGDIPEGYSVSREKKERFSLILESASTNQTSMYLCASSMGLAGGRETQYFGPGTRLLVL.

This clonotype was seen a single time. V and J are TRBV5-1 and TRBJ2-5; D not resolved. The CDR3 loop spans 11 amino acids. Per germline, CDR1 SGHRS and CDR2 YFSETQ. V shed 6 bases and J shed 0 bases, with 3 bases lying between them. DNA for the CDR3: TGCGCCAGCATGTACCAAGAGACCCAGTACTTC. Its protein is CASMYQETQYF. Using reference TRBV5-1 and TRBJ2-5 for the parts outside the CDR3, the full variable domain is KAGVTQTPRYLIKTRGQQVTLSCSPISGHRSVSWYQQTPGQGLQFLFEYFSETQRNKGNFPGRFSGRQFSNSRSEMNVSTLELGDSALYLCASMYQETQYFGPGTRLLVL.

The V gene is TRBV18, the J gene TRBJ2-7, with D possibly TRBD1 on 5 matching bases. With 0 bases removed from V and 6 bases from J, the gap between germline ends came to 15 bases. Germline loops: CDR1 KGHSH, CDR2 LQKENI. The CDR3 spans 15 residues. The CDR3, as DNA: TGTGCCAGCTCACCACCGCAGGGATCCCCTCTCGAGCAGTACTTC. This translates into CASSPPQGSPLEQYF.

The chain joins TRBV3-1 to TRBJ1-1; the D is unclear. This CDR3 comprises 15 residues. The V end lost 4 bases, the J end lost 11 bases, and 23 bases lay between the germline ends. Germline CDR1 is LGHDT and CDR2 is YNNKEL (reference sequence). The CDR3 DNA is TGTGCCAGCAGCCCGCGCTCAGGCCCCCGCACCCATGCTTTCTTT. Translation: CASSPRSGPRTHAFF. Drawing the rest from reference TRBV3-1 and TRBJ1-1, the complete variable domain is DTAVSQTPKYLVTQMGNDKSIKCEQNLGHDTMYWYKQDSKKFLKIMFSYNNKELIINETVPNRFSPKSPDKAHLNLHINSLELGDSAVYFCASSPRSGPRTHAFFGQGTRLTVV.

The genes are TRBV7-9 and TRBJ1-4; D is ambiguous. Germline V CDR1 and CDR2: SEHNR, FQNEAQ (reference sequence). The CDR3 has 11 amino acids. Trimming cost V 5 bases and J 4 bases, with 2 bases left between them. DNA for the CDR3: TGTGCCAGCAGCCTTAATGAAAAACTGTTTTTT. Protein sequence: CASSLNEKLFF. Filled out from reference TRBV7-9 and TRBJ1-4, the complete variable domain reads DTGVSQNPRHKITKRGQNVTFRCDPISEHNRLYWYRQTLGQGPEFLTYFQNEAQLEKSRLLSDRFSAERPKGSFSTLEIQRTEQGDSAMYLCASSLNEKLFFGSGTQLSVL.

This clonotype was detected only once. The CDR3 region has the DNA TGTGCCAGCAGCTCCTGGGACAGGGGTCACTATGGCTACACCTTC. This translates into CASSSWDRGHYGYTF. This chain links TRBV7-2 with TRBJ1-2; TRBD1 agrees at 10 bases. This CDR3 has 15 residues. Germline V CDR1 and CDR2: SGHTA, FQGNSA. V shed 4 bases and J 3 bases; nucleotides not matched to a gene: 5.

J is TRBJ2-6 and V is TRBV7-9; D ambiguous. Germline V gene sequence: CDR1 SEHNR, CDR2 FQNEAQ (reference sequence). This CDR3 has 15 residues. V lost 1 base and J 3 bases, leaving 7 bases between the germline ends. CDR3 protein: CASSLEWDGANVLTF. In DNA, the CDR3 is TGTGCCAGCAGCTTAGAGTGGGATGGGGCCAACGTCCTGACTTTC.